This T cell receptor (beta chain) emerged from a study of PD-1 blockade in mismatch repair-deficient tumors. Study background: Enrolled about 2013-2017, patients had progressing, pretreated mismatch repair-deficient cancers of about a dozen types. Study-wide findings and caveats: Tumor-resident clones, often undetectable pretreatment in blood, expanded then contracted after pembrolizumab.

From germline, CDR1 is SNHLY and CDR2 FYNNEI. This CDR3 region has 14 residues. Trimming took off 4 bases at V and 9 bases at J, with 16 bases between the two ends. The table came from immunoSEQ multiplex PCR; TCRdb's copy has only in-frame clones and leaves some out. The data contain some 70,000 clones, 70% to 80% of them singletons. Every patient had mismatch repair deficiency by PCR or immunohistochemistry. This clone has a handful of counts. No antigen is known for it. The gene calls are TRBV2 and TRBJ1-5, with D tentatively TRBD1 (6 bases). This TCR derives from an adult with mismatch repair-deficient cancer. The material was peripheral blood, obtained 2 weeks after starting pembrolizumab. The DNA of the CDR3 is TGTGCCAGCAGTGGAAGGGACATTCTAGGGCCCCAGCATTTT. Translating gives CASSGRDILGPQHF.